The 14 T cell receptor beta chains below come from one sample, sequenced in a study of cytomegalovirus exposure and HLA in healthy donors. Vbeta (60) and Jbeta (13) primers were used in the PCR. TCRdb keeps only in-frame clones here, not all; method: immunoSEQ multiplex PCR. The table records about 140,000 clones, roughly four fifths of them present only once. The sample was PBMCs. These TCRs come from a man aged 18 to 29 in good health and CMV-seropositive.

The chain uses TRBV28 and TRBJ2-7; weak D call: TRBD1 (6 bases). CDR3 length: 14 residues. Between the trimmed V and J ends, which lost 6 bases and 7 bases, there was a span of 19 bases. Per germline, CDR1 MDHEN and CDR2 SYDVKM. CDR3 sequence reads: CASSLDSSLGEQYF. The DNA for the CDR3 is TGTGCCAGCAGCCTGGACAGTAGTTTAGGTGAGCAGTACTTC.

This clone appeared once. This chain links TRBV6-1 with TRBJ2-5, with D possibly being TRBD2 (6 bases). Germline values: CDR1 MNHNS, CDR2 SASEGT. This CDR3 spans 15 amino acids. The V and J ends lost 3 bases and 5 bases respectively, with 16 bases between them. The CDR3 coding sequence is TGTGCCAGCAGTGATGGAGGGCTCCCCTGGGAGACCCAGTACTTC. Translation: CASSDGGLPWETQYF.

The rearrangement uses TRBV23-1 and TRBJ2-2, with a tentative D call TRBD1 (5 bases). TRBV23-1 is recorded as an ORF, its role being uncertain. The CDR3 spans 16 residues. V gave up 0 bases and J gave up 4 bases, with 12 bases separating them. CDR3 sequence: CASSQSVQGGTGELFF. The CDR3 nucleotides are TGCGCCAGCAGTCAATCAGTGCAGGGTGGCACCGGGGAGCTGTTTTTT.

The chain has TRBV30 and TRBJ1-1; weak D call: TRBD1 (6 bases). Germline V lookup: CDR1 GTSNPN, CDR2 SVGIG (reference sequence). The V and J ends lost 5 bases and 7 bases respectively, with 17 bases between them. The CDR3 sequence is 13 residues long. CDR3 bases: TGTGCCTGGTCGAATCAGGGGCCCAATGAAGCTTTCTTT. Translated: CAWSNQGPNEAFF.

The sample holds one count of this clone. The chain carries TRBV28 and TRBJ2-5, with D possibly matching TRBD1 (5 bases). Trimming pared 3 bases from V and 4 bases from J, leaving 15 bases between. Germline CDR1 and CDR2: MDHEN and SYDVKM. The CDR3 length is 15 residues. The CDR3 sequence is CASSFQGRMGETQYF. The CDR3 DNA sequence: TGTGCCAGCAGTTTCCAGGGTAGGATGGGAGAGACCCAGTACTTC.

V usage is TRBV27 and J usage is TRBJ2-7, with TRBD1 as a possible D gene (6 bases). CDR3 length equals 13 residues. The germline gives CDR1 MNHEY, CDR2 SMNVEV (reference sequence). The V gene lost 4 bases and the J gene lost 2 bases, with 9 bases spanning the gap. The CDR3 DNA sequence: TGTGCCAGCAGTTACGGGACAACCTACGAGCAGTACTTC. Amino acid sequence: CASSYGTTYEQYF.

This clone was recorded only once. The rearrangement links TRBV21-1 to TRBJ1-2. TRBV21-1 is a known pseudogene. The CDR3 extends over 13 amino acids. As DNA, the CDR3 is TGTGCCAGCAGCCCCCGGGGATTAGGTGGCTACACCTTC. It encodes CASSPRGLGGYTF.

This clone appeared once. The chain uses TRBV7-2 and TRBJ2-7, with 9 bases aligning to TRBD1. Germline V gene sequence: CDR1 SGHTA, CDR2 FQGNSA. V trimming: 5 bases; J trimming: 4 bases; junction bases outside the gene matches: 9. The CDR3 runs 15 residues. The CDR3 region is CASSTTAGQGYEQYF. CDR3 in DNA: TGTGCCAGCAGCACTACGGCGGGACAGGGATACGAGCAGTACTTC. The variable domain in full, with the rest retrieved from reference TRBV7-2 and TRBJ2-7, is GAGVSQSPSNKVTEKGKDVELRCDPISGHTALYWYRQSLGQGLEFLIYFQGNSAPDKSGLPSDRFSAERTGGSVSTLTIQRTQQEDSAVYLCASSTTAGQGYEQYFGPGTRLTVT.

V usage is TRBV20-1 and J usage is TRBJ1-2; D is perhaps TRBD1 (5 bases). Germline V CDR1 and CDR2: DFQATT, SNEGSKA (reference sequence). V shed 3 bases and J shed 9 bases, with 11 bases lying between them. CDR3 size: 11 residues. Here the CDR3 DNA reads TGCAGTGCTAGCCGCAGGGTACGCTACACCTTC. It codes for CSASRRVRYTF.

This clone turned up a few times. J is TRBJ2-5 and V is TRBV4-1, with D possibly being TRBD2 (5 bases). This CDR3 is 13 amino acids long. V was pared by 0 bases and J by 7 bases, with 9 bases between. Germline V gives CDR1 MGHRA, CDR2 YSYEKL. This chain's CDR3 is CASSQDARGTQYF. In nucleotides, the CDR3 is TGCGCCAGCAGCCAAGATGCCCGGGGGACCCAGTACTTC.

This clone showed up just once. This chain links TRBV7-9 with TRBJ2-1; 8 nucleotides line up with TRBD2. This CDR3 comprises 15 residues. Germline loops: CDR1 SEHNR, CDR2 FQNEAQ (reference sequence). The V gene end was trimmed by 4 bases and the J gene end by 7 bases; junction bases not matched to a gene: 9. CDR3 nucleotides: TGTGCCAGCAGCTCCTTTTCGGGAGGGTTGAATGAGCAGTTCTTC. This translates into CASSSFSGGLNEQFF.

The CDR3 region is CASTSLAGGPDRFF. The CDR3 DNA reads as TGCGCCAGCACCTCCTTAGCGGGAGGGCCGGATCGGTTCTTC. The chain recombines TRBV5-1 with TRBJ2-1; TRBD2 matches 11 bases. The junction had 14 bases not matched to a gene; V was cut back by 6 bases and J by 15 bases. Looked up from germline, CDR1 is SGHRS and CDR2 is YFSETQ. This CDR3 is 14 amino acids long.

The chain is built from TRBV27 and TRBJ2-7; the D gene is possibly TRBD1 (5 bases). V was cut by 6 bases and J by 0 bases, with 12 bases left in between. Germline V gene lookup returns CDR1 MNHEY and CDR2 SMNVEV (reference sequence). The CDR3 loop spans 14 amino acids. The CDR3 loop reads CASRLTGDSYEQYF. CDR3 sequence (DNA): TGTGCCAGCAGGCTTACAGGAGACTCCTACGAGCAGTACTTC.

This chain joins TRBV27 and TRBJ1-5; TRBD1 matches at 9 bases. The CDR3 has 17 residues. Trimming cost V 4 bases and J 0 bases; bases outside gene matches: 7. From germline, CDR1 is MNHEY and CDR2 SMNVEV (reference sequence). The CDR3 nucleotides are TGTGCCAGCAGTTCCGACAGGGGGGCTTATAGCAATCAGCCCCAGCATTTT. This encodes CASSSDRGAYSNQPQHF.